These 18 T cell receptor beta chains came from one sample sequenced in a study of blood T cell repertoires in COVID-19. Libraries were prepared by immunoSEQ multiplex PCR; TCRdb keeps only in-frame clonotypes and omits some of them. The data show 200,000 to 250,000 clones, around 83% seen once. The sequenced material came from peripheral blood. The receptor source for this set is a man aged 45-65 years with active or convalescent COVID-19.

This clone appeared once. The V call is TRBV15, the J call TRBJ1-2; possible D gene TRBD1, 5 bases. The CDR3 extends over 15 amino acids. V was shortened by 1 base and J by 0 bases, with 9 bases between the two germline ends. Germline CDR1 LNHNV, CDR2 YYDKDF (reference sequence). The CDR3 DNA reads TGTGCCACCAGCAGAGGTGGGGCGACTAACTATGGCTACACCTTC. This codes for CATSRGGATNYGYTF. Based on the CDR3 plus reference TRBV15 and TRBJ1-2, the full variable domain is DAMVIQNPRYQVTQFGKPVTLSCSQTLNHNVMYWYQQKSSQAPKLLFHYYDKDFNNEADTPDNFQSRRPNTSFCFLDIRSPGLGDTAMYLCATSRGGATNYGYTFGSGTRLTVV.

The rearrangement joins TRBV6-2 or TRBV6-3 to TRBJ1-6; a possible D gene is TRBD1 (6 bases). The V gene lost 6 bases and the J gene lost 11 bases, with 20 bases spanning the gap. Germline V gene lookup returns CDR1 MNHEY and CDR2 SVGEGT. This CDR3 comprises 15 residues. CDR3 residues: CASSHGGGLSTPLHF. The DNA for the CDR3 is TGTGCCAGCAGCCACGGGGGGGGCCTATCTACACCCCTCCACTTT.

The chain is built from TRBV29-1 and TRBJ2-7; 7 nucleotides line up with TRBD1. Germline-derived CDR1 and CDR2 are SQVTM and ANQGSEA. CDR3 length equals 14 residues. Losses at the gene ends were 1 base for V and 5 bases for J; bases not matched to a gene: 8. CDR3 loop: CSVEVYQGVNEQYF. CDR3 bases: TGCAGCGTTGAAGTTTACCAGGGGGTCAACGAGCAGTACTTC.

The gene calls are TRBV25-1 and TRBJ2-2; TRBD2 matches at 10 bases. This CDR3 spans 17 amino acids. Germline CDR1 is MGHDK and CDR2 is SYGVNS. The junction had 11 bases not matched to a gene; V was cut back by 5 bases and J by 5 bases. CDR3 residues: CASSPISGTSETGELFF. The CDR3 DNA reads as TGTGCCAGCAGTCCCATCTCCGGGACTAGCGAAACCGGGGAGCTGTTTTTT.

J is TRBJ1-4 and V is TRBV18; possibly TRBD1 for D (5 bases). Germline loops: CDR1 KGHSH, CDR2 LQKENI. CDR3 length: 13 residues. V lost 0 bases and J lost 7, with 6 bases in between. CDR3 nucleotides: TGTGCCAGCTCACCACCCGGGGGTGAAAAACTGTTTTTT. Amino acids: CASSPPGGEKLFF.

The genes are TRBV5-4 and TRBJ2-7; 8 bases are shared with TRBD2. CDR1 SGHNT and CDR2 YYREEE come from the germline V gene (reference sequence). V gave up 0 bases and J gave up 6 bases; unmatched junction bases: 8. This CDR3 is 15 amino acids long. Here the CDR3 DNA reads TGTGCCAGCAGCTTGGCAGCGGGGGCAGGGGTCGAGCAGTACTTC. Translating gives CASSLAAGAGVEQYF.

The chain has TRBV28 and TRBJ1-4, with D unresolved. The CDR3 length is 14 residues. Germline V CDR1 and CDR2: MDHEN, SYDVKM. The V end lost 6 bases, the J end lost 5 bases, and 13 bases lay between the germline ends. CDR3: CASRATVLNEKLFF. DNA of the CDR3: TGTGCCAGCAGGGCAACAGTCCTCAATGAAAAACTGTTTTTT. The full variable domain, with the rest looked up from reference TRBV28 and TRBJ1-4, is DVKVTQSSRYLVKRTGEKVFLECVQDMDHENMFWYRQDPGLGLRLIYFSYDVKMKEKGDIPEGYSVSREKKERFSLILESASTNQTSMYLCASRATVLNEKLFFGSGTQLSVL.

This chain joins TRBV11-3 and TRBJ1-5; possible D gene TRBD1, 6 bases. V shed 3 bases and J shed 7 bases, with 13 bases lying between them. The CDR3 sequence is 14 residues long. CDR1 is SGHNT, CDR2 YENEEA, per germline. The CDR3 DNA reads TGTGCCAGCAGCTTTTTGTTACAGGGACAGCCCCAGCATTTT. Translation gives CASSFLLQGQPQHF.

This clone was seen ten or more times. The chain combines TRBV5-1 with TRBJ2-3; 15 bases fit TRBD2. The V gene end was trimmed by 5 bases and the J gene end by 8 bases; junction bases not matched to a gene: 0. This CDR3 region has 13 residues. Germline-derived CDR1 and CDR2 are SGHRS and YFSETQ. The CDR3 DNA follows: TGCGCCAGCAGGGGACTAGCGGGAGGTACGCAGTATTTT. Amino acids: CASRGLAGGTQYF.

CDR3 DNA: TGTGCCAGCAGCTTATTATACACCAATTACGAGCAGTACTTC. It encodes CASSLLYTNYEQYF. The rearrangement links TRBV11-1 to TRBJ2-7; D call uncertain. V gave up 2 bases and J gave up 4 bases, with 12 bases separating them. Germline CDR1 and CDR2: SGHAT and FQDESV (reference sequence). CDR3 length equals 14 residues.

The rearrangement joins TRBV28 to TRBJ1-3; 7 nucleotides align to TRBD1. This CDR3 contains 14 residues. Germline assignment: CDR1 MDHEN and CDR2 SYDVKM. V lost 6 bases, J lost 3 bases, and 5 bases stayed unmatched. CDR3 in amino acids: CASREQGSGNTIYF. As DNA, the CDR3 is TGTGCCAGCAGGGAACAGGGGAGTGGAAACACCATATATTTT.

V usage is TRBV4-3 and J usage is TRBJ1-1; unclear D gene. V lost 0 bases to trimming and J lost 4 bases, with 15 bases between them. Germline V lookup: CDR1 LGHNA, CDR2 YSLEER. This CDR3 comprises 16 residues. The CDR3 reads CASSQEVEGFRTEAFF. The CDR3 bases are TGCGCCAGCAGCCAAGAAGTTGAGGGATTCCGCACTGAAGCTTTCTTT.

This clone was recorded a few times. This chain links TRBV3-1 (or the pseudogene TRBV3-2) with TRBJ2-3; D call uncertain. The CDR3 loop spans 17 amino acids. V lost 4 bases and J 2 bases, leaving 19 bases between the germline ends. CDR1 is LGHDT and CDR2 is YNNKEL in the germline V gene (reference sequence). The CDR3 sequence is CASSRRLTPGSTDTQYF. CDR3 in DNA: TGTGCCAGCAGCCGTCGCCTGACGCCCGGGTCCACAGATACGCAGTATTTT.

The V and J genes are TRBV5-6 and TRBJ1-2; D is unresolved. The germline gives CDR1 SGHDT, CDR2 YYEEEE. This CDR3 region has 13 residues. Trimming stripped 3 bases from V and 9 bases from J, with 15 bases between. CDR3 DNA sequence: TGTGCCAGCAGCTCGGACTGGGATAGGCGCTACACCTTC. It specifies CASSSDWDRRYTF.

The rearrangement links TRBV11-3 to TRBJ1-6; the D is unclear. This CDR3 has 16 amino acids. The V gene lost 6 bases and the J gene lost 9 bases, with 21 bases spanning the gap. The germline CDR1 and CDR2 sequences are SGHNT and YENEEA. This CDR3 is CASRGKGLLGGSPLHF. In DNA form, the CDR3 reads TGTGCCAGCAGGGGAAAGGGTTTACTTGGAGGTTCACCCCTCCACTTT. The complete variable domain, with remaining parts taken from reference TRBV11-3 and TRBJ1-6, reads EAGVVQSPRYKIIEKKQPVAFWCNPISGHNTLYWYLQNLGQGPELLIRYENEEAVDDSQLPKDRFSAERLKGVDSTLKIQPAELGDSAVYLCASRGKGLLGGSPLHFGNGTRLTVT.

On this clone itself: The DNA is omitted, as the CDR3 cannot be located on it reliably, and the CDR3 follows TCRdb's listing. The CDR3 here is CASSPVWRRQETQYF. The gene calls are TRBV6-5 and TRBJ2-5; the table's TRBD2 call for D was not verified on the DNA. Germline CDR1 and CDR2: MNHEY and SVGAGI. The CDR3 is 15 amino acids in total, end residues counted.

This chain joins TRBV2 and TRBJ1-2; D uncertain. V dropped 4 bases and J dropped 0 bases, with 6 bases sitting between them. This CDR3 region has 13 residues. Germline CDR1 is SNHLY and CDR2 is FYNNEI. The CDR3 nucleotides are TGTGCCAGCAGTGTCTCTTCTAACTATGGCTACACCTTC. The encoded protein is CASSVSSNYGYTF.

The chain joins TRBV7-9 to TRBJ2-3; 8 bases match TRBD2. This CDR3 comprises 14 residues. V was clipped by 7 bases and J by 0 bases; unmatched bases: 3. CDR1 is SEHNR and CDR2 is FQNEAQ in the germline V gene (reference sequence). CDR3 amino acids: CASKIAGSTDTQYF. The CDR3 DNA follows: TGTGCCAGCAAAATAGCGGGGAGCACAGATACGCAGTATTTT.